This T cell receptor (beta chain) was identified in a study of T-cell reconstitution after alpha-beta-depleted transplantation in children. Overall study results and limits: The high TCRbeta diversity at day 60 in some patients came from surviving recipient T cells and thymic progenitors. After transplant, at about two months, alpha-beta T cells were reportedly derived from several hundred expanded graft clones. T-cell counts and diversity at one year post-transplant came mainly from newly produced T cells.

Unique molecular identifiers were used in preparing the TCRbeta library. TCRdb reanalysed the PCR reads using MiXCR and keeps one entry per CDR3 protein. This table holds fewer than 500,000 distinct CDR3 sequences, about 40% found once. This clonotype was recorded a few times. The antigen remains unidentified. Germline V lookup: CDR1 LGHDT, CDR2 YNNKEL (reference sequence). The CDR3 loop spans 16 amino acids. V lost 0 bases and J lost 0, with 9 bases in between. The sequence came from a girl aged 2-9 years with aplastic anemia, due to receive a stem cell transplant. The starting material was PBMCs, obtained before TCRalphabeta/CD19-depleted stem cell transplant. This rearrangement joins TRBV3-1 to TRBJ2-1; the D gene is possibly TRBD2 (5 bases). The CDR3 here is CASSQDNRDSYNEQFF. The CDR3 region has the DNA TGTGCCAGCAGCCAAGATAACCGGGACTCCTACAATGAGCAGTTCTTC.